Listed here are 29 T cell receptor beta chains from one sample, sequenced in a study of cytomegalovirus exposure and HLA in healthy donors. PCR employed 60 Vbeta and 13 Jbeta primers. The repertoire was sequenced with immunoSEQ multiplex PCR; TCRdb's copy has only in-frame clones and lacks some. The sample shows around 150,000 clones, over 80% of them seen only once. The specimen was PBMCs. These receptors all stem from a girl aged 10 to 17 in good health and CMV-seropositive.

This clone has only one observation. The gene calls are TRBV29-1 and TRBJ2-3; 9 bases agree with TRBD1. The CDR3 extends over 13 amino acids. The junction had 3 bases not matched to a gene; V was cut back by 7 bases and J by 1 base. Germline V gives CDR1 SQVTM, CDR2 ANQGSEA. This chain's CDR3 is CSGRDRGTDTQYF. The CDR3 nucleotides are TGCAGCGGGCGGGACAGGGGCACAGATACGCAGTATTTT.

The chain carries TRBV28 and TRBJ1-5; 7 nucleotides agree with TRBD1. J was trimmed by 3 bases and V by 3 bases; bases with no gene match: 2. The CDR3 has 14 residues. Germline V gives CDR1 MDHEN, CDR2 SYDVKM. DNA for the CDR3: TGTGCCAGCAGTTTCACAGGGGCCAATCAGCCCCAGCATTTT. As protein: CASSFTGANQPQHF. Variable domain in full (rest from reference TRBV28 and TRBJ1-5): DVKVTQSSRYLVKRTGEKVFLECVQDMDHENMFWYRQDPGLGLRLIYFSYDVKMKEKGDIPEGYSVSREKKERFSLILESASTNQTSMYLCASSFTGANQPQHFGDGTRLSIL.

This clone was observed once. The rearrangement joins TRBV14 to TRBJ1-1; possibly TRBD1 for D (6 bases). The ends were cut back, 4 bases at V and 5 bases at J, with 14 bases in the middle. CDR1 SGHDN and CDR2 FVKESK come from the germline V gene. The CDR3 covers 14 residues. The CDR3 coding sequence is TGTGCCAGCAGCCCCCTGGACAGCGGAACTGAAGCTTTCTTT. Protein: CASSPLDSGTEAFF.

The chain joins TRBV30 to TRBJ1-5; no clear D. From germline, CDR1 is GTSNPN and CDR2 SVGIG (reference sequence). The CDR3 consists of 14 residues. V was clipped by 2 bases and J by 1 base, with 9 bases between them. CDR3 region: CAWSFGESNQPQHF. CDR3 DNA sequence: TGTGCCTGGAGTTTCGGGGAAAGCAATCAGCCCCAGCATTTT.

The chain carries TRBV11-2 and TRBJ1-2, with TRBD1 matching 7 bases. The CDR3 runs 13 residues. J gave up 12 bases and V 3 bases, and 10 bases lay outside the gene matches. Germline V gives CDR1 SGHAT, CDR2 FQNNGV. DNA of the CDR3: TGTGCCAGCAGCTTCAGTGGGACAGAGGGCAACACCTTC. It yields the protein CASSFSGTEGNTF.

The CDR3 reads CASSLIGGEYNEQFF. CDR3 coding DNA: TGTGCCAGCAGCTTAATCGGGGGGGAGTACAATGAGCAGTTCTTC. The chain has TRBV11-2 and TRBJ2-1; TRBD2 matches at 8 bases. The V and J ends lost 2 bases and 4 bases, in that order; junction bases with no gene match: 4. CDR1 SGHAT and CDR2 FQNNGV come from the germline V gene. The CDR3 loop spans 15 amino acids.

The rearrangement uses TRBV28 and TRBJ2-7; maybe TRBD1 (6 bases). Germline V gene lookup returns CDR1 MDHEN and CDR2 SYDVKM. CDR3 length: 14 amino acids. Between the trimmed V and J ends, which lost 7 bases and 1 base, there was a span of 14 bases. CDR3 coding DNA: TGTGCCAGCAACGCGCCAGGGGATTCCTACGAGCAGTACTTC. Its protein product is CASNAPGDSYEQYF.

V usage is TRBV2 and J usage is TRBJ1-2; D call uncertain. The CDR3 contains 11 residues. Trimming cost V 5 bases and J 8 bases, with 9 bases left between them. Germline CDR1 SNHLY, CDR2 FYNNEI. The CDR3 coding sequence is TGTGCCAGCAGTTCCCTTATGGGCTACACCTTC. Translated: CASSSLMGYTF.

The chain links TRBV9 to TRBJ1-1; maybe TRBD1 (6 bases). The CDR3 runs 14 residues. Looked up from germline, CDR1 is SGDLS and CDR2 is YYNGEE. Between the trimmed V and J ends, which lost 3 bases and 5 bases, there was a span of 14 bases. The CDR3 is CASSEGLRGTEAFF. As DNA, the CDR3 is TGTGCCAGCAGCGAGGGTCTGAGGGGGACTGAAGCTTTCTTT.

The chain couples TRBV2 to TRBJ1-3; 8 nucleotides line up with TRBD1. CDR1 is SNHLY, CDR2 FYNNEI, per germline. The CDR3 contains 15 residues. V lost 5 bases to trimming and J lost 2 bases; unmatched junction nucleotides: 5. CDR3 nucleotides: TGTGCCAGCAGTTCACAGGGGGTCGCTGGAAACACCATATATTTT. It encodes CASSSQGVAGNTIYF.

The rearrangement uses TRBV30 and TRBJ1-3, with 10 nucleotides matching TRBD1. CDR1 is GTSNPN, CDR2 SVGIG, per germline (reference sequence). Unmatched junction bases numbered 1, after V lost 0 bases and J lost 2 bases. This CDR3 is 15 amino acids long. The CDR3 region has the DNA TGTGCCTGGAGTGTAGGGACAGGGGCTGGAAACACCATATATTTT. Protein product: CAWSVGTGAGNTIYF.

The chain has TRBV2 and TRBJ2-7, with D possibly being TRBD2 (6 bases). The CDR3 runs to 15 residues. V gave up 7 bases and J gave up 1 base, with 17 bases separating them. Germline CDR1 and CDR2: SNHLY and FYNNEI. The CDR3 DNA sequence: TGTGCCAGCATGGACTCGGCCGCGGGGTCCTACGAGCAGTACTTC. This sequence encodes CASMDSAAGSYEQYF.

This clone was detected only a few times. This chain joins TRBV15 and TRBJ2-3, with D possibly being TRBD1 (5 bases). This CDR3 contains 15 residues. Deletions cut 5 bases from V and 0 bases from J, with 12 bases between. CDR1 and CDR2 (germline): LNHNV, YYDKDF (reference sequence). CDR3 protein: CATSGRTLSTDTQYF. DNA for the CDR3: TGTGCCACCAGCGGTCGGACACTTAGCACAGATACGCAGTATTTT.

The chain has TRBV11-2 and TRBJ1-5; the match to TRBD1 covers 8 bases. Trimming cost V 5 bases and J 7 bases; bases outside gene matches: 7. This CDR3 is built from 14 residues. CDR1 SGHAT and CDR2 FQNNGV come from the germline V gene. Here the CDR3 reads CASSPDRDVQPQHF. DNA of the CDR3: TGTGCCAGCAGCCCGGACAGGGACGTCCAGCCCCAGCATTTT.

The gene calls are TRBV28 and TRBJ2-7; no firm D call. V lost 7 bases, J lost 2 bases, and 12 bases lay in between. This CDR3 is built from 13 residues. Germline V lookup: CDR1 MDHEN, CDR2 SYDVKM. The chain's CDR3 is CASTLGHPYEQYF. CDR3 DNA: TGTGCCAGCACCCTTGGCCATCCCTACGAGCAGTACTTC.

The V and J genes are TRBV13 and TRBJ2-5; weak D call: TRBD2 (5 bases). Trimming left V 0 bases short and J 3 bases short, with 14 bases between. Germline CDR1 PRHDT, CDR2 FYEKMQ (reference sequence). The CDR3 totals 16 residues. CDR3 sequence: CASSLGGGGAKETQYF. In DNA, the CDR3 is TGTGCCAGCAGCTTAGGGGGCGGAGGCGCAAAAGAGACCCAGTACTTC.

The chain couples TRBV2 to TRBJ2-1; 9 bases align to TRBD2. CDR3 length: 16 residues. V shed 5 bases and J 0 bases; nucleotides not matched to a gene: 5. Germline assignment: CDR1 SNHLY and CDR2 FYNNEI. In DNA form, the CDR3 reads TGTGCCAGCAGTTCCAGCGGGAGGAGCTCCTACAATGAGCAGTTCTTC. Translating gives CASSSSGRSSYNEQFF.

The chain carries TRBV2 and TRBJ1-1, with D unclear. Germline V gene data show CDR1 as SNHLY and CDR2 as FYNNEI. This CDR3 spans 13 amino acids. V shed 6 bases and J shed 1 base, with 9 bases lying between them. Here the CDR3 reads CASRKEQNTEAFF. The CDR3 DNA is TGTGCCAGCAGGAAAGAACAGAACACTGAAGCTTTCTTT.

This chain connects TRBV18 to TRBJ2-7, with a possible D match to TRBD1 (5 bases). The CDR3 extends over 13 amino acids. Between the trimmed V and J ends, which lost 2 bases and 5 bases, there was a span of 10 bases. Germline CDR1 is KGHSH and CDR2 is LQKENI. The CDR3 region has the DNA TGTGCCAGCTCACCAACCAGGGCCGACGAGCAGTACTTC. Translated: CASSPTRADEQYF.

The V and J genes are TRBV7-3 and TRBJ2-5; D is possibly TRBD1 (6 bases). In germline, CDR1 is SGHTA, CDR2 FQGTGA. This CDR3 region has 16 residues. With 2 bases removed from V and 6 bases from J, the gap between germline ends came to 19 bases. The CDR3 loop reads CASSLGWQGLDQTQYF. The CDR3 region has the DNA TGTGCCAGCAGCTTAGGGTGGCAGGGGCTTGATCAGACCCAGTACTTC. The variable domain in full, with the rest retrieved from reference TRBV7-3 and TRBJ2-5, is GAGVSQTPSNKVTEKGKYVELRCDPISGHTALYWYRQSLGQGPEFLIYFQGTGAADDSGLPNDRFFAVRPEGSVSTLKIQRTERGDSAVYLCASSLGWQGLDQTQYFGPGTRLLVL.

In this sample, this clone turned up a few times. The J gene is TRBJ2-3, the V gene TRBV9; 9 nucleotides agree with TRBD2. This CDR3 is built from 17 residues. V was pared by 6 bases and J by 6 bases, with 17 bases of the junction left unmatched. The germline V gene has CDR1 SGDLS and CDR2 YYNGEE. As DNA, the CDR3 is TGTGCCAGCACCCCGCCGAGGGCTAGCGGGATAGGCGATACGCAGTATTTT. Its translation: CASTPPRASGIGDTQYF.

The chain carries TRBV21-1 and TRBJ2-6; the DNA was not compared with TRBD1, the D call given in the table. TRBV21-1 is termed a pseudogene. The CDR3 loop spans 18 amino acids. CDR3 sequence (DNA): TGTGCCAGCAGCAAAGGGGGGACAGGGGGCGTTGGGGCCAACGTCCTGACTTTC. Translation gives CASSKGGTGGVGANVLTF.

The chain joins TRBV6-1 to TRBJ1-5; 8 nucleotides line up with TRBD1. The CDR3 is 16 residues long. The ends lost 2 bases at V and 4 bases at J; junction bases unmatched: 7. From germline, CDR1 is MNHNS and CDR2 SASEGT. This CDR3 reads CASSEPLGTGNQPQHF. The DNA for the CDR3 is TGTGCCAGCAGTGAACCTCTCGGGACAGGTAATCAGCCCCAGCATTTT.

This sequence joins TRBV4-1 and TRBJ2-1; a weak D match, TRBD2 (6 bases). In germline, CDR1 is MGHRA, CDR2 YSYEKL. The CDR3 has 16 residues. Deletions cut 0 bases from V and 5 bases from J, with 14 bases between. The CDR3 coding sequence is TGCGCCAGCAGCCAAGATTGGCCGGGAGCTAACAATGAGCAGTTCTTC. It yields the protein CASSQDWPGANNEQFF.

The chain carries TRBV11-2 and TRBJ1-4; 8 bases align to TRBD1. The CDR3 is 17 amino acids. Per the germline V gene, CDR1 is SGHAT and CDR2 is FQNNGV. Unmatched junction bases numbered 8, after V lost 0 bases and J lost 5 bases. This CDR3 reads CASSLDRVGTGNEKLFF. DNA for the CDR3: TGTGCCAGCAGCTTAGATAGAGTTGGGACAGGAAATGAAAAACTGTTTTTT.

Written as DNA, the CDR3 is TGTGCCAGCTCGCCCACCGGGACAAATTACGAGCAGTACTTC. Encoded protein: CASSPTGTNYEQYF. J is TRBJ2-7 and V is TRBV18; possible D gene TRBD1, 6 bases. CDR1 and CDR2 from the germline V gene are KGHSH and LQKENI. V lost 6 bases and J 4 bases, leaving 16 bases between the germline ends. This CDR3 is built from 14 residues. Full variable domain (remainder filled in from reference TRBV18 and TRBJ2-7): NAGVMQNPRHLVRRRGQEARLRCSPMKGHSHVYWYRQLPEEGLKFMVYLQKENIIDESGMPKERFSAEFPKEGPSILRIQQVVRGDSAAYFCASSPTGTNYEQYFGPGTRLTVT.

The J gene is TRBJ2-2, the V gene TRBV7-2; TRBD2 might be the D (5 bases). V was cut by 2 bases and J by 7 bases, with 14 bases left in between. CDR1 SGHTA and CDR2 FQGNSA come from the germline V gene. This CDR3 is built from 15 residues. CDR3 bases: TGTGCCAGCAGCTTAAACGGGATGGTTAGCGGGGAGCTGTTTTTT. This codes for CASSLNGMVSGELFF.

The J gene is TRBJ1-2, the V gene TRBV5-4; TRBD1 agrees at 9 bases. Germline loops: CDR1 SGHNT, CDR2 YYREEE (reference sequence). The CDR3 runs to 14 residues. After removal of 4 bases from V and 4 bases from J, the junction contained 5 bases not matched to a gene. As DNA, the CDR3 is TGTGCCAGCAGCGCCGACAGGGGGGTCTATGGCTACACCTTC. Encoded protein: CASSADRGVYGYTF.

CDR3 protein: CSVVSGSNQPQHF. As DNA, the CDR3 is TGCAGCGTTGTGAGTGGTAGCAATCAGCCCCAGCATTTT. The gene calls are TRBV29-1 and TRBJ1-5; D unclear. Germline assignment: CDR1 SQVTM and CDR2 ANQGSEA. The V end was cut by 4 bases, the J end by 0 bases, with 7 bases between. The CDR3 length is 13 residues.